This is a list of T cell receptor beta chains from one sample in a study of blood T cell repertoires in COVID-19. Repertoires were generated with immunoSEQ multiplex PCR, while TCRdb's copy carries only in-frame clones and drops some. The sample gives hundreds of thousands of clones, 87% of which show up once; just over 7% is in the top ten. The material sequenced was peripheral blood. The receptors were sampled from a man aged 55-75 years who had recovered from COVID-19. CDR3s include the opening cysteine and the closing phenylalanine or tryptophan. Fields, in order: J gene, clone size, D gene, V gene, CDR3 protein. The D gene is left open where the match is weak. Clone size appears in some rows only: once, few, many, or a class for an expanded clone.

>TRBJ2-5|-|TRBD1|TRBV24-1
CATSTSDRGRETQYF
>TRBJ1-6|-|-|TRBV5-1
CASSPDRNSPLHF
>TRBJ2-3|-|TRBD2|TRBV12-5
CASGLGAGGADTQYF
>TRBJ1-1|-|-|TRBV27
CASSFLTGVNTEAFF
>TRBJ1-2|-|-|TRBV6-5
CASTPRSRAEKGYTF
>TRBJ2-1|-|-|TRBV7-8
CASSPRVATNNYNEQFF
>TRBJ2-2|few|-|TRBV10-1
CASSDAQVAGELFF
>TRBJ2-1|-|TRBD2|TRBV5-1
CASSPGLAGGYTYNEQFF
>TRBJ2-1|-|-|TRBV5-1
CASSFEGGAYNEQFF
>TRBJ2-5|-|TRBD2|TRBV7-2
CASSLAHLAGGLETQYF
>TRBJ1-6|-|-|TRBV19
CASTEPTTASNSPLHF
>TRBJ2-7|-|-|TRBV4-1
CASSQGRGGRSFYEQYF
>TRBJ1-1|-|-|TRBV27
CASSFNGQNTEAFF
>TRBJ1-2|-|-|TRBV19
CASSMRSGWVNYGYTF
>TRBJ1-5|-|-|TRBV2
CASSPGRGGQPQHF